Below, 12 T cell receptor beta chains from the same sample are listed, as sequenced in a study of early T cells in non-severe SARS-CoV-2 infection (dated by TCRdb to about 2021). Receptor libraries were prepared by 5' RACE. Sequencing used a NextSeq 500. TCRdb reprocessing: public reads trimmed at Q25 with fastp, clones called with MiXCR, in-frame beta chains kept. Every entry covers one CDR3 protein and lists the most common genes and DNA from its rows. The sample table records 25,000 to 30,000 distinct CDR3 sequences; about 4.2% of these occur just once. Of the sample, about an eighth falls within the top ten clones. Sequencing used whole blood. The receptors shown here come from an adult who was a healthcare worker with PCR-confirmed SARS-CoV-2 infection or an uninfected control (not recorded which).

This clonotype has at least ten counts. The chain employs TRBV19 and TRBJ2-7; a possible D gene is TRBD2 (6 bases). The V end lost 3 bases, the J end lost 4 bases, and 13 bases lay between the germline ends. The CDR3 runs to 14 residues. Per germline, CDR1 LNHDA and CDR2 SQIVND (reference sequence). CDR3 DNA sequence: TGTGCCAGTAGTATCGGGCGGGGTGAGTACGAGCAGTACTTC. It yields the protein CASSIGRGEYEQYF.

This clonotype was seen at least ten times. The J gene is TRBJ2-1, the V gene TRBV11-2; 12 bases agree with TRBD2. Unmatched junction bases numbered 9, after V lost 4 bases and J lost 8 bases. Germline CDR1 reads SGHAT; CDR2 reads FQNNGV. The CDR3 is made up of 16 amino acids. Here the CDR3 reads CASSSRLAGAADEQFF. Here the CDR3 DNA reads TGTGCCAGCAGCTCCCGACTAGCGGGGGCCGCGGATGAGCAGTTCTTC. Using reference TRBV11-2 and TRBJ2-1 for the parts outside the CDR3, the full variable domain is EAGVAQSPRYKIIEKRQSVAFWCNPISGHATLYWYQQILGQGPKLLIQFQNNGVVDDSQLPKDRFSAERLKGVDSTLKIQPAKLEDSAVYLCASSSRLAGAADEQFFGPGTRLTVL.

This clonotype appeared many times. The CDR3 nucleotides are TGTGCCAGCAGAGCCGGGACAGAATCCTACGAGCAGTACTTC. It is translated as CASRAGTESYEQYF. The gene calls are TRBV2 and TRBJ2-7; 7 bases fit TRBD1. With V trimmed by 6 bases and J by 1 base, 6 bases remained unmatched. The CDR3 loop spans 14 amino acids. Germline V lookup: CDR1 SNHLY, CDR2 FYNNEI.

This clonotype showed up many times. The chain employs TRBV20-1 and TRBJ2-5; 13 bases are shared with TRBD2. The length of the CDR3 is 19 residues. Germline V gives CDR1 DFQATT, CDR2 SNEGSKA (reference sequence). Losses at the gene ends were 4 bases for V and 2 bases for J; bases not matched to a gene: 16. The CDR3 spells CSAIDPPGLAGYRQETQYF. The CDR3 DNA sequence: TGCAGTGCTATTGACCCCCCGGGACTAGCGGGGTATCGACAAGAGACCCAGTACTTC.

This clonotype turned up a few times. The chain employs TRBV5-1 and TRBJ2-7, with no clear D. Germline values: CDR1 SGHRS, CDR2 YFSETQ. Trimming removed 2 bases at V and 5 bases at J, with 11 bases between. This CDR3 contains 13 residues. For the CDR3, the DNA is TGCGCCAGCAGCTTCTCCGGTACCCACGAGCAGTACTTC. Residues: CASSFSGTHEQYF.

This clonotype occurred many times. This sequence joins TRBV7-7 and TRBJ2-6, with D possibly being TRBD1 or TRBD2 (5 bases each). The germline V gene encodes CDR1 SSHAT and CDR2 FNYEAQ (reference sequence). This CDR3 has 14 amino acids. Trimming took off 5 bases at V and 4 bases at J, with 9 bases between the two ends. The CDR3 nucleotides read TGTGCCAGCAGCCAGGGAGTCGGGGCCAACGTCCTGACTTTC. Encoded protein: CASSQGVGANVLTF.

In this sample, this clonotype turned up many times. The chain has TRBV10-1 and TRBJ2-1; a possible D gene is TRBD1 (6 bases). V lost 6 bases, J lost 9 bases, and 18 bases lay in between. Per the germline V gene, CDR1 is WNHNN and CDR2 is SYGVQD (reference sequence). The CDR3 extends over 14 amino acids. The DNA of the CDR3 is TGCGCCAGCAGCCTGGACAGCTTAGTTGGTGAGCAGTTCTTC. It yields the protein CASSLDSLVGEQFF.

This clonotype was seen ten or more times. The chain employs TRBV6-6 and TRBJ2-1; D remains ambiguous. Germline CDR1 reads MNHNY; CDR2 reads SVGAGI (reference sequence). Trimming took 4 bases from V and 5 from J, leaving 9 bases between them. The CDR3 spans 13 residues. Here the CDR3 reads CASSLGRDNEQFF. In DNA, the CDR3 is TGTGCCAGCAGTTTAGGACGCGACAATGAGCAGTTCTTC.

This clonotype was seen ten or more times. The genes are TRBV2 and TRBJ2-7; 8 bases align to TRBD1. Germline V lookup: CDR1 SNHLY, CDR2 FYNNEI. V trimming: 9 bases; J trimming: 0 bases; junction bases outside the gene matches: 1. CDR3 size: 12 residues. CDR3 residues: CARGQGSYEQYF. The CDR3 DNA follows: TGTGCCAGAGGACAGGGCTCCTACGAGCAGTACTTC.

In its sample, this clonotype was seen many times. The chain couples TRBV11-2 to TRBJ1-5; no clear D gene. The CDR3 sequence is 13 residues long. Germline V lookup: CDR1 SGHAT, CDR2 FQNNGV. V was clipped by 2 bases and J by 7 bases, with 9 bases between them. As DNA, the CDR3 is TGTGCCAGCAGCTTATACATGGACCAGCCCCAGCATTTT. This codes for CASSLYMDQPQHF.

In its sample, this clonotype was seen many times. The chain combines TRBV12-3 or TRBV12-4 with TRBJ2-5; D might be TRBD2 (5 bases). V was clipped by 3 bases and J by 3 bases, with 8 bases between them. The CDR3 is made up of 13 amino acids. Here the CDR3 reads CASSLSGKETQYF. Here the CDR3 DNA reads TGTGCCAGCAGTTTGTCGGGAAAAGAGACCCAGTACTTC.

There are many counts of this clonotype. This sequence joins TRBV5-5 and TRBJ2-3, with no clear D. The length of the CDR3 is 13 residues. Per the germline V gene, CDR1 is SGHKS and CDR2 is YYEKEE (reference sequence). Trimming stripped 4 bases from V and 1 base from J, with 7 bases between. CDR3: CASSRPGTDTQYF. CDR3 coding DNA: TGTGCCAGCAGCCGGCCCGGCACAGATACGCAGTATTTT.